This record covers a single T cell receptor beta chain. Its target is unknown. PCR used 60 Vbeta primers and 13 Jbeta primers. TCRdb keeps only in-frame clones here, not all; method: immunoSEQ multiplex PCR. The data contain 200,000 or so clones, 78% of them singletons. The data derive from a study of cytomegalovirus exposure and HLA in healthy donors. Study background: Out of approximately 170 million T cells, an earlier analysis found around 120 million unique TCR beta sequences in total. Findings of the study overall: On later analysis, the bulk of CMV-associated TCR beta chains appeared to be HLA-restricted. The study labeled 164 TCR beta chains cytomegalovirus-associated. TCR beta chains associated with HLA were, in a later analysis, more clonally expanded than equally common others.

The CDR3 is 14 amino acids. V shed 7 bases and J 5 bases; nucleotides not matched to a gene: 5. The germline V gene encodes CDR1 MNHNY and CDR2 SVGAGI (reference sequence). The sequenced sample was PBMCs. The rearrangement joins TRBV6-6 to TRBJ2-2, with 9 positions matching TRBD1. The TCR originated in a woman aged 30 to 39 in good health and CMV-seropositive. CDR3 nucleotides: TGTGCCAGCACTGGACAGGGGATAACCGGGGAGCTGTTTTTT. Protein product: CASTGQGITGELFF.